The rows below give T cell receptor beta chains drawn from one sample of a study of regulatory and conventional T cells in RAG deficiency. Some clones are missing from TCRdb's copy, which holds only in-frame ones; the method was immunoSEQ multiplex PCR. Of 7,500 to 10,000 clones in the sample, approximately 93% are singletons; the top ten hold 1.5%. These data also featured in a second study, about regulatory T cells.

Sequences were obtained from CD127- CD25+ CD4+ Tregs sorted from blood. These receptors were collected from a human donor in good health. CDR3s include the opening cysteine and the closing phenylalanine or tryptophan. Each record gives: clone size, D gene, J gene, V gene, CDR3 DNA, CDR3 protein. D genes are given only for firm matches. Some rows mark clone size as missing; the rest say once, few, many or name a class of expanded clone.

>NA|NA|TRBJ1-2|TRBV5-1
TGCGCCAGCAGCTTGGATCCCGCGGGCTATGGCTACACCTTC
CASSLDPAGYGYTF
>NA|NA|TRBJ2-2|TRBV9
TGTGCCAGCAGCCCCCGTTACTCCGCGAACACCGGGGAGCTGTTTTTT
CASSPRYSANTGELFF
>NA|NA|TRBJ2-2|TRBV7-2
TGTGCCAGCGCTTCGAGGGGGAGCGGGGAGCTGTTTTTT
CASASRGSGELFF
>NA|NA|TRBJ1-2|TRBV30
TGTGCCTGGAGTGGGAAGCGCTACTATGGCTACACCTTC
CAWSGKRYYGYTF
>NA|NA|TRBJ2-1|TRBV9
TGTGCCAGCAGCGTAGAGGAGACAGTAAACAATGAGCAGTTCTTC
CASSVEETVNNEQFF
>NA|TRBD1|TRBJ1-1|TRBV2
TGTGCCAGCAAACAGGGGAGTTTGGGGAACACTGAAGCTTTCTTT
CASKQGSLGNTEAFF
>few|NA|TRBJ2-1|TRBV7-3
TGTGCCAGCAGCTTATTTTACAGCTCCTACAATGAGCAGTTCTTC
CASSLFYSSYNEQFF
>NA|TRBD1|TRBJ2-7|TRBV5-4
TGTGCCAGCAGCTTTTCTCCGGGACAGACCTACGAGCAGTACTTC
CASSFSPGQTYEQYF
>once|NA|TRBJ1-1|TRBV19
TGTGCCAGTAGTATAGCCGGGACACTGAACACTGAAGCTTTCTTT
CASSIAGTLNTEAFF
>NA|NA|TRBJ2-5|TRBV5-1
TGCGCCAGCAGCTTCGAAGGACAAGGGGAGACCCAGTACTTC
CASSFEGQGETQYF